This record concerns one T cell receptor beta chain sequence. The record originates from a study of blood T cell repertoires in COVID-19. The wider study: Sources were T cells, B-cell-depleted T cells, or PBMCs; the material itself was cDNA or gDNA.

Study processing details: The authors estimated nucleated cell counts from reference gene primer amplification. The table came from immunoSEQ multiplex PCR; TCRdb's copy has only in-frame clones and leaves some out. That table is the source of V, J and clone size, and D and trimming were worked out from the DNA. The repertoire holds roughly 200,000 clones, with around 85% as singletons. V shed 4 bases and J shed 4 bases, with 13 bases lying between them. The germline V gene encodes CDR1 LGHDT and CDR2 YNNKEL (reference sequence). This CDR3 is 14 amino acids long. Sequencing was done on a sample of peripheral blood. This receptor was taken from a man between 60 and 70 years old with acute or convalescent COVID-19. The genes are TRBV3-1 (or the pseudogene TRBV3-2) and TRBJ1-2; D is unclear. The chain's CDR3 is CASSPPAPSYGYTF. The CDR3 DNA sequence: TGTGCCAGCAGCCCTCCGGCACCTAGCTATGGCTACACCTTC.